The 22 T cell receptor beta chains listed next were all sequenced from one sample in a study of metastatic and nonmetastatic thyroid tumors. TCRdb reanalyzed the PCR reads via MiXCR. The sample comprises around 32,000 clones, 7.4% of which are singletons, and about two fifths rests with the top ten. Prior to thyroid surgery, none of the patients had received any treatment. The specimen was blood. The receptors originated from a female donor with papillary thyroid cancer or a benign thyroid nodule (not recorded which). Some clones in this sample may be carry-over from other donors' samples.

There are many counts of this clone. This chain links TRBV20-1 with TRBJ2-5; a weak D match, TRBD2 (5 bases). The CDR3 is 13 residues long. Germline V lookup: CDR1 DFQATT, CDR2 SNEGSKA (reference sequence). V lost 6 bases and J 1 base, leaving 12 bases between the germline ends. Here the CDR3 reads CSAGPGFQETQYF. The CDR3 DNA is TGCAGTGCAGGGCCGGGATTCCAAGAGACCCAGTACTTC.

Points on this clone: A much larger clone lies a single base off, so this may be a read error. This chain uses TRBV29-1 with TRBJ1-1; D is uncertain. Germline assignment: CDR1 SQVTM and CDR2 ANQGSEA. Trimming pared 1 base from V and 0 bases from J, leaving 6 bases between. The CDR3 length is 13 residues. CDR3 protein: CSVEGLVNTEAFF. Here the CDR3 DNA reads TGCAGCGTTGAAGGGCTTGTGAACACTGAAGCTTTCTTT.

Ten or more counts support this clone. The V call is TRBV5-1, the J call TRBJ2-7, with TRBD1 matching 7 bases. The CDR3 contains 14 residues. CDR1 is SGHRS, CDR2 YFSETQ, per germline. V shed 3 bases and J 6 bases; nucleotides not matched to a gene: 9. The CDR3 region is CASSSRQGFAEQYF. In DNA, the CDR3 is TGCGCCAGCAGCTCCCGACAGGGATTCGCCGAGCAGTACTTC.

With regard to this clone: A much larger clone lies one base from this, so it may be a read error. This same CDR3 is encoded by further DNA sequences in the sample. The rearrangement links TRBV20-1 to TRBJ2-3, with TRBD2 matching 8 bases. Germline assignment: CDR1 DFQATT and CDR2 SNEGSKA (reference sequence). The V segment lost 5 bases and the J segment 6 bases; nucleotides outside the gene matches: 16. This CDR3 is built from 16 residues. The DNA for the CDR3 is TGCAGTGCTGACAGCAGCCAGAGCGGGAGTTACGATACGCAGTATTTT. It codes for CSADSSQSGSYDTQYF.

Many counts were recorded for this clone. V and J are TRBV6-5 and TRBJ2-3; maybe TRBD2 (6 bases). Trimming stripped 5 bases from V and 1 base from J, with 19 bases between. Germline CDR1 reads MNHEY; CDR2 reads SVGAGI. CDR3 size: 17 residues. The CDR3 region has the DNA TGTGCCAGCAGTGACCTAGGAGGGAGCTCTGGCACAGATACGCAGTATTTT. This translates into CASSDLGGSSGTDTQYF.

This clone was counted ten times or more. The rearrangement links TRBV20-1 to TRBJ1-1; maybe TRBD1 (6 bases). Between the trimmed V and J ends, which lost 4 bases and 5 bases, there was a span of 17 bases. Germline CDR1 and CDR2: DFQATT and SNEGSKA (reference sequence). This CDR3 is 14 amino acids long. CDR3: CSATRQAMATEAFF. The DNA for the CDR3 is TGCAGTGCTACCCGACAGGCAATGGCGACTGAAGCTTTCTTT.

This clone was recorded at least ten times. The chain uses TRBV27 and TRBJ2-7, with D perhaps matching TRBD2 (6 bases). The germline V gene encodes CDR1 MNHEY and CDR2 SMNVEV (reference sequence). The CDR3 spans 14 residues. Trimming shortened V by 6 bases and J by 0 bases, and 12 bases separated the two germline ends. The CDR3 sequence: CASSRDSSSYEQYF. The DNA for the CDR3 is TGTGCCAGCAGCAGGGACTCAAGCTCCTACGAGCAGTACTTC.

This clone was detected many times. V gene TRBV10-3 combines with J gene TRBJ2-1; 10 nucleotides match TRBD2. V lost 9 bases, J lost 7 bases, and 12 bases stayed unmatched. Germline loops: CDR1 ENHRY, CDR2 SYGVKD. This CDR3 spans 15 amino acids. The CDR3 region has the DNA TGTGCCATAGAGGGGAGCGGGAGGGGCGGAAATGAGCAGTTCTTC. Protein: CAIEGSGRGGNEQFF.

This clone was detected ten times or more. The V and J genes are TRBV19 and TRBJ1-2; the D is unclear. Per the germline V gene, CDR1 is LNHDA and CDR2 is SQIVND (reference sequence). The CDR3 sequence is 14 residues long. Trimming removed 5 bases from V and 2 bases from J, with 12 bases in between. In nucleotides, the CDR3 is TGTGCCAGTAGTCCGCCCGGACGAAACTATGGCTACACCTTC. This sequence encodes CASSPPGRNYGYTF.

This clone was recorded many times. V is TRBV6-2 or TRBV6-3 and J is TRBJ2-1; D perhaps matches TRBD1 (6 bases). Germline-derived CDR1 and CDR2 are MNHEY and SVGEGT. CDR3 size: 16 residues. The ends were cut back, 7 bases at V and 12 bases at J, with 28 bases in the middle. This CDR3 is CASMTPGEWGWRWQFF. The CDR3 nucleotides are TGTGCCAGCATGACACCAGGGGAGTGGGGATGGCGGTGGCAGTTCTTC.

This clone was recorded many times. The CDR3 here is CASSPGRGATEAFF. DNA of the CDR3: TGTGCCAGTAGTCCCGGGAGGGGGGCCACTGAAGCTTTCTTT. The chain couples TRBV19 to TRBJ1-1, with D maybe TRBD1 (6 bases). The germline V gene encodes CDR1 LNHDA and CDR2 SQIVND (reference sequence). CDR3 size: 14 residues. The V and J ends lost 5 bases and 4 bases respectively, with 14 bases between them.

The V call is TRBV6-1, the J call TRBJ2-7, with D uncertain. The V and J ends lost 0 bases and 0 bases respectively, with 9 bases between them. The germline V gene has CDR1 MNHNS and CDR2 SASEGT. CDR3 length: 15 residues. The CDR3 DNA reads as TGTGCCAGCAGTGAAGCAACACGGCGCTCCTACGAGCAGTACTTC. Amino acids: CASSEATRRSYEQYF.

This clone was counted ten times or more. V is TRBV5-1 and J is TRBJ1-2; 11 nucleotides agree with TRBD1. The CDR3 sequence is 15 residues long. V trimming: 0 bases; J trimming: 7 bases; junction bases outside the gene matches: 5. In germline, CDR1 is SGHRS, CDR2 YFSETQ. The CDR3 is CASSLADRGLGGYTF. DNA of the CDR3: TGCGCCAGCAGCTTGGCGGACAGGGGGCTGGGTGGCTACACCTTC.

This clone occurred once. At one boundary the junction diverges from the germline segment, which might be a read error. The genes are TRBV7-3 and TRBJ1-1; TRBD1 matches 8 bases. The length of the CDR3 is 15 residues. CDR1 is SGHTA, CDR2 FQGTGA, per germline. The CDR3 reads CASSSQGGSNTEAFF. CDR3 in DNA: TGTGCCAGTAGCTCACAGGGGGGTTCGAACACTGAAGCTTTCTTT.

This clone is categorized as medium-sized. This chain connects TRBV29-1 to TRBJ1-2, with D perhaps matching TRBD1 (5 bases). V lost 4 bases and J 4 bases, leaving 10 bases between the germline ends. CDR1 and CDR2 from the germline V gene are SQVTM and ANQGSEA. This CDR3 region has 12 residues. CDR3 nucleotide sequence: TGCAGCGTTGTTGGGGCCCCCTATGGCTACACCTTC. Translation gives CSVVGAPYGYTF.

This clone was recorded many times. The genes are TRBV3-2 and TRBJ2-3; TRBD2 is the table's D call, not checked against the DNA. TRBV3-2 has pseudogene status. There are 18 residues in the CDR3. In DNA form, the CDR3 reads TGTGCCAGCAGCCCACCTCCGGCTAGCGGGCGACTCACAGATACGCAGTATTTT. This codes for CASSPPPASGRLTDTQYF.

In its sample, this clone was seen a few times. A much larger clone sits a single nucleotide away, making a read error possible. As the CDR3 is not closed by the conserved phenylalanine or tryptophan, this likely results from a read error. This chain uses TRBV19 with TRBJ2-1, with D possibly being TRBD1 (6 bases). V was clipped by 0 bases and J by 5 bases, with 14 bases between them. The germline CDR1 and CDR2 sequences are LNHDA and SQIVND (reference sequence). CDR3 length equals 16 residues. The CDR3 reads CASSIDHGTQNNEQFS. In DNA form, the CDR3 reads TGTGCCAGTAGTATAGATCATGGGACACAAAACAATGAGCAGTTCTCC.

Worth noting for this clone: A much larger clone sits a single nucleotide away, making a read error possible. The chain carries TRBV7-4 and TRBJ1-3, with 7 bases fitting TRBD1. CDR3 length equals 17 residues. Germline loops: CDR1 SGHVT, CDR2 SQSDAQ. V lost 4 bases to trimming and J lost 2 bases; unmatched junction nucleotides: 11. The CDR3 loop reads CASSSQGSKLAGNTIYF. The CDR3 nucleotides read TGTGCCAGCAGCTCACAGGGGTCGAAGCTCGCTGGAAACACCATATATTTT.

Comments on this clone: A much more abundant neighbour one base away suggests this may be a read error. The genes are TRBV4-2 and TRBJ2-3; 8 bases are a match to TRBD2. Germline V gives CDR1 LGHNA, CDR2 YNFKEQ. The CDR3 totals 16 residues. The ends lost 5 bases at V and 5 bases at J; junction bases unmatched: 12. CDR3 in DNA: TGTGCCAGCAGCGGACTATCGGGGGGGCCTGAAGATACGCAGTATTTT. This sequence encodes CASSGLSGGPEDTQYF.

The chain is built from TRBV5-4 and TRBJ1-4; 7 nucleotides align to TRBD1. Trimming removed 5 bases from V and 0 bases from J; junction bases left unmatched: 4. The germline V gene encodes CDR1 SGHNT and CDR2 YYREEE (reference sequence). The CDR3 sequence is 15 residues long. Here the CDR3 reads CASSSQGATNEKLFF. The DNA of the CDR3 is TGTGCCAGCAGTTCTCAGGGGGCAACTAATGAAAAACTGTTTTTT.

This clone was seen repeatedly, ten times or more. The V call is TRBV28, the J call TRBJ2-1, with D unclear. Germline V gene sequence: CDR1 MDHEN, CDR2 SYDVKM. The ends were cut back, 8 bases at V and 0 bases at J, with 14 bases in the middle. This CDR3 has 15 residues. Here the CDR3 DNA reads TGTGCCAGCGGGTTTCTTGGAAGCTCCTACAATGAGCAGTTCTTC. Protein: CASGFLGSSYNEQFF.

The table lists this clone with many counts. V usage is TRBV12-3 or TRBV12-4 and J usage is TRBJ2-7, with no clear D. CDR3 size: 14 residues. V was shortened by 3 bases and J by 0 bases, with 9 bases between the two germline ends. The CDR3 here is CASSLQESSYEQYF. In DNA, the CDR3 is TGTGCCAGCAGTTTGCAGGAGAGCTCCTACGAGCAGTACTTC.